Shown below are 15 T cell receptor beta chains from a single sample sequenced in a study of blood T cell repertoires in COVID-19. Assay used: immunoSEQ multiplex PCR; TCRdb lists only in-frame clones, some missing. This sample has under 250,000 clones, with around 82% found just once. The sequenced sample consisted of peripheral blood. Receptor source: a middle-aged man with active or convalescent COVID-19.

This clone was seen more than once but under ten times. CDR3 in amino acids: CAWSPPILGGNLETQYF. The DNA for the CDR3 is TGTGCCTGGAGTCCTCCTATCCTGGGGGGGAATTTGGAGACCCAGTACTTC. This chain uses TRBV30 with TRBJ2-5, with 7 positions matching TRBD2. Trimming removed 2 bases from V and 5 bases from J; junction bases left unmatched: 17. This CDR3 has 17 residues. From germline, CDR1 is GTSNPN and CDR2 SVGIG (reference sequence).

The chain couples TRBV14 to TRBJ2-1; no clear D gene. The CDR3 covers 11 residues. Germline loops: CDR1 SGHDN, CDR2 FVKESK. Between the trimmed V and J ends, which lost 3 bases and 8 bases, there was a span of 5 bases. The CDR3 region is CASSHYDEQFF. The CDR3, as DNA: TGTGCCAGCAGCCACTATGATGAGCAGTTCTTC.

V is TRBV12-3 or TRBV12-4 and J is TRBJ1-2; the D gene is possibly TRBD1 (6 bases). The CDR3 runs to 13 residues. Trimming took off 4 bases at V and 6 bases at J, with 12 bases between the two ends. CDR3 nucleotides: TGTGCCAGCAGTTCCCGGGCAGGGGATGGCTACACCTTC. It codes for CASSSRAGDGYTF.

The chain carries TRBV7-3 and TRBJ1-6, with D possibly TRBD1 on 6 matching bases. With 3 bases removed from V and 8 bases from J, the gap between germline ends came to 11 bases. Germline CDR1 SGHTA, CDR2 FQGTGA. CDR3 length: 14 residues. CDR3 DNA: TGTGCCAGCAGCTTGGGGGGGCAGGATTCACCCCTCCACTTT. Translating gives CASSLGGQDSPLHF.

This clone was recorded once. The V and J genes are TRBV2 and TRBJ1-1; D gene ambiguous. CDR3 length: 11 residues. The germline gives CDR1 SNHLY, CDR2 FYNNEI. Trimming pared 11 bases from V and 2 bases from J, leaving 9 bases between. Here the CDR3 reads CASQFNTEAFF. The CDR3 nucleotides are TGTGCCTCTCAGTTCAACACTGAAGCTTTCTTT.

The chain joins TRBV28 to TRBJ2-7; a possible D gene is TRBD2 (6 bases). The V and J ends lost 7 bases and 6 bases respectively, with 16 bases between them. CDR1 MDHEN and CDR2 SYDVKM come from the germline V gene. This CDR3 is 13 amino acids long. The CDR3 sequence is CASTLTRSAEQYF. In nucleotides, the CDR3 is TGTGCCAGCACCCTGACTAGAAGCGCCGAGCAGTACTTC.

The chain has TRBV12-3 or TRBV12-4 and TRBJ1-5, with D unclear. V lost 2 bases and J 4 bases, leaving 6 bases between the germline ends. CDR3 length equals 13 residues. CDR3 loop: CASSLLGNQPQHF. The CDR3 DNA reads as TGTGCCAGCAGTTTACTAGGTAATCAGCCCCAGCATTTT.

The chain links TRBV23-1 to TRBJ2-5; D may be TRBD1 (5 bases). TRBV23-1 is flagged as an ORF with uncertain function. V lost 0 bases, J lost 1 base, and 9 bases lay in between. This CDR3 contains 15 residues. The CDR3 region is CASSQSQGCQETQYF. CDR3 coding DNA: TGCGCCAGCAGTCAATCGCAGGGATGCCAAGAGACCCAGTACTTC.

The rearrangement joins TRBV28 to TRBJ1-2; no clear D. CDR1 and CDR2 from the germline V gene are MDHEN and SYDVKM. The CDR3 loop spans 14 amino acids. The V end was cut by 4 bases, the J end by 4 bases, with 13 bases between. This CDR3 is CASSSGGNSYGYTF. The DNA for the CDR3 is TGTGCCAGCAGTTCTGGAGGGAATTCCTATGGCTACACCTTC.

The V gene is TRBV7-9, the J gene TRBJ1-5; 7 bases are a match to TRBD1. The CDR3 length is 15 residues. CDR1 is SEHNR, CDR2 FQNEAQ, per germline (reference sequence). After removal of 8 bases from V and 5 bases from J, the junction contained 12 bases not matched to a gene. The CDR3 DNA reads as TGTGCCAGCCGACAGGGCTGGGGGCCAGATCAGCCCCAGCATTTT. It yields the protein CASRQGWGPDQPQHF.

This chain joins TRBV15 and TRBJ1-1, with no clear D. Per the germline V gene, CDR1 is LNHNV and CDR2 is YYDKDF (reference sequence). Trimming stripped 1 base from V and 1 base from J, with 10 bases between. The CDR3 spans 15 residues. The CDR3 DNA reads TGTGCCACCAGCAGAGGGGCGCGTTGGAACACTGAAGCTTTCTTT. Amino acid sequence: CATSRGARWNTEAFF.

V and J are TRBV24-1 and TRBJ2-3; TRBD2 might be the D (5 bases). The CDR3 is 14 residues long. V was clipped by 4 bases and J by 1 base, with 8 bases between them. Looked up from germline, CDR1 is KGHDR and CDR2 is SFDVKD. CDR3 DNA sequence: TGTGCCACCAGTGACCGGGGTCGCACAGATACGCAGTATTTT. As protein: CATSDRGRTDTQYF.

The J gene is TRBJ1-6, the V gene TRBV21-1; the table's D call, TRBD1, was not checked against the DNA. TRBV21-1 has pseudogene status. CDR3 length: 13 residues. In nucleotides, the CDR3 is TGTGCCAGCAGCAAAATGAGTGGAGGACAGGGAGACTTT. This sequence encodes CASSKMSGGQGDF.

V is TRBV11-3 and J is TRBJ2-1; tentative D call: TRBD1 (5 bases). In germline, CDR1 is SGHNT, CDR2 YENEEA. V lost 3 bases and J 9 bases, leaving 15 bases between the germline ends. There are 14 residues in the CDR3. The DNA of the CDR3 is TGTGCCAGCAGCTTGGTGGTCAGAAGGGGTGAGCAGTTCTTC. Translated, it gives CASSLVVRRGEQFF.

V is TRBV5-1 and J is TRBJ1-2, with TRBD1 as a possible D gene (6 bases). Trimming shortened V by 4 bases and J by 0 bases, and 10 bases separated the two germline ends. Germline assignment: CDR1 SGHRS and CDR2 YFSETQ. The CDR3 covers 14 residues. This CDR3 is CASSLTGTNYGYTF. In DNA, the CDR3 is TGCGCCAGCAGCCTTACAGGGACTAACTATGGCTACACCTTC. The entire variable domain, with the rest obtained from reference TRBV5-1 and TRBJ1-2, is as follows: KAGVTQTPRYLIKTRGQQVTLSCSPISGHRSVSWYQQTPGQGLQFLFEYFSETQRNKGNFPGRFSGRQFSNSRSEMNVSTLELGDSALYLCASSLTGTNYGYTFGSGTRLTVV.